This entry lists 9 T cell receptor beta chains sequenced from one sample in a study of OX40 agonist ivuxolimab in advanced cancers. Some clones are missing from TCRdb's copy, which holds only in-frame ones; the method was immunoSEQ multiplex PCR. The repertoire holds 70,000 to 75,000 clones, around nine tenths seen once, with roughly 3% in the top ten. Source: CD4+ or CD8+ T cells sorted from blood, taken in a trial of the OX40 agonist ivuxolimab. The receptors come from an adult with an advanced solid tumor such as melanoma, head and neck, liver or kidney cancer.

The chain uses TRBV9 and TRBJ2-3, with D maybe TRBD1 (5 bases). Germline V gene sequence: CDR1 SGDLS, CDR2 YYNGEE. Trimming took off 3 bases at V and 0 bases at J, with 11 bases between the two ends. The CDR3 covers 15 residues. CDR3 protein: CASSGQTTSTDTQYF. DNA for the CDR3: TGTGCCAGCAGCGGACAGACGACTAGCACAGATACGCAGTATTTT.

This clone occurred once. The V call is TRBV5-4, the J call TRBJ1-2, with D possibly being TRBD1 (5 bases). The germline gives CDR1 SGHNT, CDR2 YYREEE (reference sequence). This CDR3 is 15 amino acids long. Trimming took 4 bases from V and 0 from J, leaving 13 bases between them. The CDR3 DNA follows: TGTGCCAGCAGCGCCCGGGGGGGAGCTAACTATGGCTACACCTTC. It specifies CASSARGGANYGYTF.

This rearrangement joins TRBV19 to TRBJ1-5; 9 nucleotides agree with TRBD1. The germline V gene encodes CDR1 LNHDA and CDR2 SQIVND (reference sequence). The trim removed 1 base at V and 6 bases at J, leaving 7 bases unmatched. This CDR3 is 16 amino acids long. Here the CDR3 DNA reads TGTGCCAGTAGTATAGCGGGACAGGGTCATGTTCAGCCCCAGCATTTT. Encoded protein: CASSIAGQGHVQPQHF.

V gene TRBV19 combines with J gene TRBJ2-1, with D hard to call. The CDR3 is made up of 13 amino acids. V was pared by 2 bases and J by 6 bases, with 8 bases between. From germline, CDR1 is LNHDA and CDR2 SQIVND (reference sequence). The CDR3 DNA is TGTGCCAGTAGTATAATGGACCCCAATGAGCAGTTCTTC. Protein: CASSIMDPNEQFF.

The chain combines TRBV6-6 with TRBJ1-5; the match to TRBD1 covers 9 bases. Germline assignment: CDR1 MNHNY and CDR2 SVGAGI (reference sequence). The CDR3 is 13 residues long. The trim removed 5 bases at V and 6 bases at J, leaving 2 bases unmatched. The CDR3 DNA sequence: TGTGCCAGCAGTGGACAGGGGAGTCAGCCCCAGCATTTT. Translated: CASSGQGSQPQHF.

J is TRBJ2-3 and V is TRBV5-1; 11 bases map to TRBD2. From germline, CDR1 is SGHRS and CDR2 YFSETQ. The ends lost 0 bases at V and 4 bases at J; junction bases unmatched: 4. The CDR3 covers 16 residues. CDR3 region: CASSLAASGGSDTQYF. As DNA, the CDR3 is TGCGCCAGCAGCTTGGCCGCTAGCGGGGGGTCAGATACGCAGTATTTT.

The CDR3 DNA reads TGTGCCAGCAGCTTCACAGCGGGGGGGCCGTACGAGCAGTACTTC. Its protein product is CASSFTAGGPYEQYF. The chain links TRBV9 to TRBJ2-7, with 10 bases aligning to TRBD2. Germline CDR1 and CDR2: SGDLS and YYNGEE. V lost 4 bases to trimming and J lost 4 bases; unmatched junction nucleotides: 8. CDR3 size: 15 residues.

The chain links TRBV5-1 to TRBJ2-7; 8 nucleotides align to TRBD1. The germline CDR1 and CDR2 sequences are SGHRS and YFSETQ. The V segment lost 0 bases and the J segment 2 bases; nucleotides outside the gene matches: 10. The CDR3 extends over 17 amino acids. The CDR3 protein is CASSLGLRTGPTYEQYF. For the CDR3, the DNA is TGCGCCAGCAGCTTGGGATTAAGGACAGGGCCTACCTACGAGCAGTACTTC.

V and J are TRBV7-2 and TRBJ1-2; a weak D match, TRBD1 (5 bases). Germline V gene sequence: CDR1 SGHTA, CDR2 FQGNSA. Trimming cost V 1 base and J 3 bases, with 12 bases left between them. The CDR3 contains 15 residues. CDR3 nucleotides: TGTGCCAGCAGCTTAGATCCGGGGGGTCACTATGGCTACACCTTC. Translating it yields CASSLDPGGHYGYTF.